This T cell receptor (beta chain) was sequenced for a study of vaccination effects on CD4 cells after COVID-19. Background on the study: Post-vaccine sampling took place a median of 72 days after the second dose.

The assay was immunoSEQ multiplex PCR, and TCRdb's table has in-frame clones only and misses some. The sample holds roughly 24,000 clones, under 80% seen once. Viral peptide pool expansion of antigen-specific CD4+ T cells preceded sequencing in the ViraFEST assay. The authors isolated CD4+ T cells after about eleven days of culture. Vaccination of participants consisted of two doses of either the BNT162b2 or mRNA-1273 vaccine. In the vaccine recipients, nucleocapsid antibodies were negative and there was no prior SARS-CoV-2 infection. The V gene lost 8 bases and the J gene lost 2 bases, with 13 bases spanning the gap. The CDR3 contains 12 residues. Per germline, CDR1 GTSNPN and CDR2 SVGIG (reference sequence). This clone was seen only a few times. Its specificity is not known.

J is TRBJ2-7 and V is TRBV30, with D tentatively TRBD2 (5 bases). Here the sequenced sample was CD4+ T cells from PBMCs cultured with HCoV-NL63 spike peptides, taken after COVID-19 vaccination. This clonotype originated in a human donor who received a COVID-19 vaccine. CDR3 bases: TGTGCCGCGGGTCGACGGCCCTACGAGCAGTACTTC. It specifies CAAGRRPYEQYF.